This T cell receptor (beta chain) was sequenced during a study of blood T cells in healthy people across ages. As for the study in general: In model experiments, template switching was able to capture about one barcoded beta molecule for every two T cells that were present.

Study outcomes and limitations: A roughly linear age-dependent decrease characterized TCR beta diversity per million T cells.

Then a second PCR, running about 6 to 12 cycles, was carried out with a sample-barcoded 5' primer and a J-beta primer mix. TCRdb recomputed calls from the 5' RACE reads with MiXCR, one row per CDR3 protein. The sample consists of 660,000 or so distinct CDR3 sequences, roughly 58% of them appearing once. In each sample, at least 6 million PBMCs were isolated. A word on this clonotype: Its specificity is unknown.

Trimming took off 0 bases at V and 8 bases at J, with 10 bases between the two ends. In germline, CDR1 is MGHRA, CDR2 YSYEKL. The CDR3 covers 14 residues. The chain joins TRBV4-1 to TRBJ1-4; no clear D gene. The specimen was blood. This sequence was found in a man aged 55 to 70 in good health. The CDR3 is CASSQEARREKLFF. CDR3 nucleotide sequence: TGCGCCAGCAGCCAAGAGGCCAGGAGGGAAAAACTGTTTTTT.